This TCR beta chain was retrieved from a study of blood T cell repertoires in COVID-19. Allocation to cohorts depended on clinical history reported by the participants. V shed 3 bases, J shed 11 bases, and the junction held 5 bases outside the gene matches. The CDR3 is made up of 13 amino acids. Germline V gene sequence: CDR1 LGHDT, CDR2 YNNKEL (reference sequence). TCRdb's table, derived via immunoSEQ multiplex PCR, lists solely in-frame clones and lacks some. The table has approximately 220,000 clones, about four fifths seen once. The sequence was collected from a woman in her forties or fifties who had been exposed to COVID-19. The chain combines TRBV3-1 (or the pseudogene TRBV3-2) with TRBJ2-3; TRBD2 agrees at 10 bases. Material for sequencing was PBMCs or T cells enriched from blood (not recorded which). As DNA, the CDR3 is TGTGCCAGCAGCCATACCTTAGCGGGAGGGCAGTATTTT. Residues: CASSHTLAGGQYF.